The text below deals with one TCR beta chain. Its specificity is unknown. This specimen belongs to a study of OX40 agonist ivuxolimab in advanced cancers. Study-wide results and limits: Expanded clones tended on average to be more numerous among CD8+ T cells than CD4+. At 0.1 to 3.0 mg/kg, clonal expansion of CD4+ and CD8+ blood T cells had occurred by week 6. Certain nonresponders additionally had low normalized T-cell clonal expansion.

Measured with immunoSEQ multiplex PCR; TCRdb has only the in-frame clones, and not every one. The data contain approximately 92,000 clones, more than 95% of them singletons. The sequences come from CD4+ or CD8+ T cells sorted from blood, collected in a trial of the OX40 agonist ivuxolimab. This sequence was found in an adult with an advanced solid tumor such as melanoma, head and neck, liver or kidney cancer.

CDR3 nucleotides: TGTGCCAGCGGACCGGGACAGTTATATAGCAATCAGCCCCAGCATTTT. It translates to CASGPGQLYSNQPQHF. This chain links TRBV27 with TRBJ1-5, with TRBD1 matching over 7 bases. CDR3 size: 16 residues. Looked up from germline, CDR1 is MNHEY and CDR2 is SMNVEV (reference sequence). The J segment lost 0 bases and the V segment lost 8 bases, leaving 10 bases of the junction unmatched.